The clone carrying this T cell receptor (beta chain) has a count of ten or more. Its antigen is currently unknown. The sample originates from a study of neurological immune-mediated disorders. Study results and caveats: Multiple sclerosis was found to have the least TCR clonal expansion, below healthy controls, and HTLV-1-associated myelopathy the most.

In each sequencing run, over 170 million TCR-beta sequences were generated from 15-18 subjects. Each CDR3 protein is one row after TCRdb ran MiXCR on the 5' RACE reads. The table lists tens of thousands of distinct CDR3 sequences, about a tenth of them singletons. Germline V gene lookup returns CDR1 LGHDT and CDR2 YNNKEL (reference sequence). V lost 10 bases, J lost 4 bases, and 6 bases stayed unmatched. CDR3 length: 13 amino acids. The sample consisted of PBMCs. The chain is built from TRBV3-1 and TRBJ2-2, with 7 bases matching TRBD1. The sequence came from a middle-aged man in good health. CDR3 DNA: TGTGCCACAGAGGGGGACAGCACCGGGGAGCTGTTTTTT. Translation: CATEGDSTGELFF.